This TCR beta chain emerged from a study of blood T cell repertoires in COVID-19. By proportion, this clone is large. Here immunoSEQ multiplex PCR was the method, and the copy in TCRdb shows in-frame clones only, minus some. This sample has around 180,000 clones, with approximately 80% found just once. The CDR3 consists of 14 residues. Trimming removed 4 bases from V and 4 bases from J; junction bases left unmatched: 7. CDR1 is MNHEY and CDR2 is SMNVEV in the germline V gene (reference sequence). The receptor was isolated from a man aged 50 or older who had recovered from COVID-19. The sample comprised PBMCs or T cells enriched from blood (not recorded which). The J gene is TRBJ2-7, the V gene TRBV27, with 7 positions matching TRBD1. The CDR3 sequence: CASSYRDSPYEQYF. The CDR3, as DNA: TGTGCCAGCAGTTACCGGGACAGCCCTTACGAGCAGTACTTC.